A selection of T cell receptor beta chains follows, all from one sample in a study of blood T cell repertoires in COVID-19. Data came from immunoSEQ multiplex PCR; TCRdb stores just in-frame clones and leaves some out. The sample includes about 200,000 clones, 80% to 90% of them seen just once. Material for sequencing was peripheral blood. All receptors come from a woman aged 45-60 years with acute or convalescent COVID-19. Both conserved end residues are part of each CDR3. A D gene is named only where the DNA matches it firmly. The size field is filled for only some rows; it gives once, few, many or a size class.

CDR3 DNA: TGCGCCAGCAGTCAAGGGACTACATTCAATGAGCAGTTCTTC; CDR3 protein: CASSQGTTFNEQFF; V gene: TRBV10-1; D gene: TRBD2; clone size: once; J gene: TRBJ2-1
CDR3 DNA: TGTGCCAGCAGCTTGGACGGACACGGGGGCTACAATGAGCAGTTCTTC; CDR3 protein: CASSLDGHGGYNEQFF; V gene: TRBV5-4; D gene: .; clone size: .; J gene: TRBJ2-1
CDR3 DNA: TGTGCCTGGCGGCCTGGCGGGAGAGGGGCCTACGAGCAGTACTTC; CDR3 protein: CAWRPGGRGAYEQYF; V gene: TRBV30; D gene: TRBD2; clone size: .; J gene: TRBJ2-7
CDR3 DNA: TGTGCCTGGACCTTTGTGGCCAGGGGGAACTTTGGCTACACCTTC; CDR3 protein: CAWTFVARGNFGYTF; V gene: TRBV30; D gene: TRBD1; clone size: .; J gene: TRBJ1-2
CDR3 DNA: TGTGCCAGCAGTTCGACAGGGCCGCGCGTCAATTCACCCCTCCACTTT; CDR3 protein: CASSSTGPRVNSPLHF; V gene: TRBV27; D gene: TRBD1; clone size: .; J gene: TRBJ1-6
CDR3 DNA: TGTGCCAGCAGTGATAACAGGGGAATGAGCTCCTACAATGAGCAGTTCTTC; CDR3 protein: CASSDNRGMSSYNEQFF; V gene: TRBV6-1; D gene: TRBD1; clone size: .; J gene: TRBJ2-1
CDR3 DNA: TGTGCCAGCAGTGGGTACTCCACAGGGGGCTCCTACAATGAGCAGTTCTTC; CDR3 protein: CASSGYSTGGSYNEQFF; V gene: TRBV6-1; D gene: TRBD1; clone size: few; J gene: TRBJ2-1
CDR3 DNA: TGTGCCAGCAGTGAGGGCGGGGGCACAGATACGCAGTATTTT; CDR3 protein: CASSEGGGTDTQYF; V gene: TRBV25-1; D gene: .; clone size: .; J gene: TRBJ2-3
CDR3 DNA: TGTGCCAGCAGCGCTCATGGGCTAGCAGAGACCCAGTACTTC; CDR3 protein: CASSAHGLAETQYF; V gene: TRBV9; D gene: .; clone size: .; J gene: TRBJ2-5
CDR3 DNA: TGTGCCACCAGTGATTCGCGGGACAGACGCTACGAGCAGTACTTC; CDR3 protein: CATSDSRDRRYEQYF; V gene: TRBV24-1; D gene: .; clone size: many; J gene: TRBJ2-7
CDR3 DNA: TGTGCCAGCAGCGGTCCGGGACTGGCATACACCGGGGAGCTGTTTTTT; CDR3 protein: CASSGPGLAYTGELFF; V gene: TRBV7-2; D gene: .; clone size: .; J gene: TRBJ2-2
CDR3 DNA: TGTGCCTGGAGTCTGGGCGGGCAAAATGAAAAACTGTTTTTT; CDR3 protein: CAWSLGGQNEKLFF; V gene: TRBV30; D gene: .; clone size: .; J gene: TRBJ1-4
CDR3 DNA: TGTGCCAGCGTTCCGCGCGGGCCCCTCACAGATACGCAGTATTTT; CDR3 protein: CASVPRGPLTDTQYF; V gene: TRBV7-6; D gene: .; clone size: .; J gene: TRBJ2-3
CDR3 DNA: TGTGCCAGCAGCCAGCGACAGTCCTATGGCTACACCTTC; CDR3 protein: CASSQRQSYGYTF; V gene: TRBV6-1; D gene: .; clone size: .; J gene: TRBJ1-2
CDR3 DNA: TGTGCCAGCAGCTTTCCATACAATTACAATGAGCAGTTCTTC; CDR3 protein: CASSFPYNYNEQFF; V gene: TRBV5-8; D gene: .; clone size: .; J gene: TRBJ2-1
CDR3 DNA: TGCGCCAGCAGCCAAGTGACGGACAGCAGGAATGGCTACACCTTC; CDR3 protein: CASSQVTDSRNGYTF; V gene: TRBV4-3; D gene: .; clone size: .; J gene: TRBJ1-2
CDR3 DNA: TGCGCCAGCAGCCAGCCGGGACTAGGGGACAATGAGCAGTTCTTC; CDR3 protein: CASSQPGLGDNEQFF; V gene: TRBV4-3; D gene: TRBD2; clone size: .; J gene: TRBJ2-1
CDR3 DNA: TGTGCCAGCAGTAGGAGGGGCTTAAGAGAGACCCAGTACTTC; CDR3 protein: CASSRRGLRETQYF; V gene: TRBV6-2/TRBV6-3; D gene: .; clone size: .; J gene: TRBJ2-5
CDR3 DNA: TGCGCCAGCAGATTCGGGGGGGATTCAACAGATACGCAGTATTTT; CDR3 protein: CASRFGGDSTDTQYF; V gene: TRBV5-1; D gene: TRBD2; clone size: .; J gene: TRBJ2-3
CDR3 DNA: TGTGCCATCAGTGAAACTAGTTCCTACGAGCAGTACTTC; CDR3 protein: CAISETSSYEQYF; V gene: TRBV10-3; D gene: .; clone size: .; J gene: TRBJ2-7
CDR3 DNA: TGTGCCAGCTCAAGACTAGCGGTTCTAGGGTACACAGATACGCAGTATTTT; CDR3 protein: CASSRLAVLGYTDTQYF; V gene: TRBV18; D gene: TRBD2; clone size: .; J gene: TRBJ2-3
CDR3 DNA: TGCGCCAGCAGCTTGGCCCTAGGGGGGGAGCAAGAGACCCAGTACTTC; CDR3 protein: CASSLALGGEQETQYF; V gene: TRBV5-1; D gene: .; clone size: .; J gene: TRBJ2-5
CDR3 DNA: TGTGCCAGCAGTTTATCGATGTTTCGGGGGGCGAGTGAAAAACTGTTTTTT; CDR3 protein: CASSLSMFRGASEKLFF; V gene: TRBV27; D gene: .; clone size: few; J gene: TRBJ1-4
CDR3 DNA: TGTGCCAGCAGCGCCGGACAGGGGTTCGAGACCCAGTACTTC; CDR3 protein: CASSAGQGFETQYF; V gene: TRBV5-4; D gene: TRBD1; clone size: .; J gene: TRBJ2-5